In this sample, the clone carrying this T cell receptor beta chain turned up a few times. This sample stems from a study of molecular identifiers for immune sequencing clone quantification. Naive CD8 T cells, phenotype CD8+CD4-CCR7+CD45RA+, were sorted. The junction had 9 bases not matched to a gene; V was cut back by 4 bases and J by 3 bases. CDR1 is SGHDN and CDR2 is FVKESK in the germline V gene. The CDR3 covers 17 residues. Bulk libraries came from a prior protocol with listed TCR primers. TCRdb redid the calling of the PCR reads with MiXCR, one entry per CDR3 protein. The table lists more than 450,000 distinct CDR3 sequences, around 25% of them singletons, with around 0.79% in the top ten.

This chain joins TRBV14 and TRBJ2-2, with TRBD2 identical over 9 bases. The sequenced sample was naive CD8+ T cells from blood, with Jurkat cell RNA spiked in. The subset here: FACS-sorted CD8+CD4-CCR7+CD45RA+ naive T cells. This TCR was recovered from a human donor in good health. Some libraries in this study had Jurkat cell RNA spiked in. CDR3 in amino acids: CASSPRSGSIDTGELFF. Written as DNA, the CDR3 is TGTGCCAGCAGCCCTCGTAGCGGGAGTATTGACACCGGGGAGCTGTTTTTT.